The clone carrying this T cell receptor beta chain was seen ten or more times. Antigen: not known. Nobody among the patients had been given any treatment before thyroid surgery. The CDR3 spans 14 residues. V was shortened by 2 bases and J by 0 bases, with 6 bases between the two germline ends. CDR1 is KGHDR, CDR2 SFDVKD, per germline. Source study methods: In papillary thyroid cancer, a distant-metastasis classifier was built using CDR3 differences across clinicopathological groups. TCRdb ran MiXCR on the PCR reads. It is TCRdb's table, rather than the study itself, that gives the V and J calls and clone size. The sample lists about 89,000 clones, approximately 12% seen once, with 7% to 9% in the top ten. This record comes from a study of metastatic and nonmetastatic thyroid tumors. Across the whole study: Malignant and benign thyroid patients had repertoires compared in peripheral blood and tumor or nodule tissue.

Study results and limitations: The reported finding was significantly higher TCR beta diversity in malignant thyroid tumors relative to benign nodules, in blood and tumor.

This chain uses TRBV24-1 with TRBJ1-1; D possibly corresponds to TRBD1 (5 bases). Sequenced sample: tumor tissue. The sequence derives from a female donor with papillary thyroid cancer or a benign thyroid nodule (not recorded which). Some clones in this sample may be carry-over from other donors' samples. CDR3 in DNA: TGTGCCACCAGTGATTCAGGGTTGAACACTGAAGCTTTCTTT. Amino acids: CATSDSGLNTEAFF.